This T cell receptor beta chain stems from a study of a mutant IDH1 vaccine in newly diagnosed glioma. Study background: Earlier therapy was either radiotherapy, temozolomide, or both, and most got both.

This clone appeared a single time. Antigen specificity is unknown. Study results and caveats: The authors found pseudoprogression apparently unrelated to changes in top peripheral T cell clonotypes.

The germline gives CDR1 MNHNS, CDR2 SASEGT. The CDR3 is made up of 16 amino acids. The V end lost 0 bases, the J end lost 8 bases, and 19 bases lay between the germline ends. Sequencing used immunoSEQ multiplex PCR; TCRdb keeps in-frame clones, though not all of them. The sample yields around 32,000 clones, around 77% seen once. Specified time point: week 35, safety follow-up. Vaccination comprised doses that each held 300 ug of mutant IDH1 20-mer peptide, plus topical imiquimod. Donors had new WHO grade 3 or 4 IDH1-mutant, ATRX-lost astrocytomas. This TCR derives from a woman under 40 with glioma. Some clones in this sample may be carry-over from other donors' samples. The sample here was PBMCs, taken from a glioma patient whose treatment included an IDH1 peptide vaccine. The V and J genes are TRBV6-1 and TRBJ1-2; the D gene is possibly TRBD1 (5 bases). This chain's CDR3 is CASSEAMAGGRGGYTF. In nucleotides, the CDR3 is TGTGCCAGCAGTGAAGCGATGGCGGGGGGACGGGGGGGCTACACCTTC.